The clone carrying this TCR beta chain was observed at least ten times. Antigen specificity is unknown. These data are taken from a study of T cell clonality in common variable immunodeficiency. General study findings and limits: CVID subjects shared fewer TCRbeta clones than healthy controls did. In common variable immunodeficiency, TCR beta chains reportedly carried fewer deletions and N-nucleotide insertions. CVID patient heterogeneity limited repertoire-clinical complication correlations. The cause of increased CVID clonality remains unclear without subpopulation sequencing.

TCRdb keeps only in-frame clones here, not all; method: immunoSEQ multiplex PCR. This sample has 80,000 or so clones and no singletons, with 0.8% in the ten largest. The sequencing input was peripheral blood mononuclear cells. The clonotype originates from a person aged 18 to 70 in good health.

The CDR3 loop reads CASTPLAGDYNEQFF. The sequenced part of the CDR3 DNA is TGCGCCAGCACCCCCTTAGCGGGGGACTACAATGAG. This chain uses TRBV5-1 with TRBJ2-1; the match to TRBD2 covers 9 bases. With the read ending 3 residues before the CDR3 end, the germline J gene is used to fill in that end. Germline CDR1 reads SGHRS; CDR2 reads YFSETQ. The CDR3 spans 15 residues. J lost 3 bases, V lost 6 bases, and 7 bases had no gene match.